This TCR beta chain was retrieved from a study of CD8 T cells in Susac syndrome. J gave up 12 bases and V 0 bases, and 14 bases lay outside the gene matches. Germline V gives CDR1 LGHNA, CDR2 YNFKEQ. The CDR3 loop spans 18 amino acids. Study-level results: An acknowledgment was made by the study that its TCR sequencing and HLA analysis involved relatively few individuals.

Note on this clonotype: What it recognizes is unknown.

An amount of RNA that ranged from about 0.45 to 1 ug was reverse transcribed with random hexamers. Multiplex immunoSEQ PCR targeted 54 Vbeta and 13 Jbeta TCR beta segments. MiXCR, applied by TCRdb to the immunoSEQ multiplex PCR reads, yields one record per CDR3 protein. The sample contains 200,000 to 250,000 distinct CDR3 sequences, more than 85% of which appear only once. This clonotype originated in a human donor with multiple sclerosis. Sequencing was performed on CD8+ T cells from PBMCs. The chain couples TRBV4-2 to TRBJ1-6, with 10 bases lining up with TRBD1. CDR3 nucleotides: TGTGCCAGCAGCCAAGATGAGACAGGGGGCCTAGAAGGCCTACCCCTCCACTTT. Encoded protein: CASSQDETGGLEGLPLHF.